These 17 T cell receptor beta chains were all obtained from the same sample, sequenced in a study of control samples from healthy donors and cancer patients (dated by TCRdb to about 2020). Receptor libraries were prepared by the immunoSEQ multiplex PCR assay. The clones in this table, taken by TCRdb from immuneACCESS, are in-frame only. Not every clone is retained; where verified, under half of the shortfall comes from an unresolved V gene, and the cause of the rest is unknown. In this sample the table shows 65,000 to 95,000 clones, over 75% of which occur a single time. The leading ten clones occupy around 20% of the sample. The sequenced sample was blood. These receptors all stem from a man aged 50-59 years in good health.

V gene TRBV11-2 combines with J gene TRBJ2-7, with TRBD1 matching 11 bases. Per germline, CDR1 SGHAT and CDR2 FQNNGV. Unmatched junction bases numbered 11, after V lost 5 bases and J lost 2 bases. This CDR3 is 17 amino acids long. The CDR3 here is CASSRRTGQGVTYEQYF. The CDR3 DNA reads TGTGCCAGCAGCAGAAGGACGGGACAGGGGGTAACCTACGAGCAGTACTTC.

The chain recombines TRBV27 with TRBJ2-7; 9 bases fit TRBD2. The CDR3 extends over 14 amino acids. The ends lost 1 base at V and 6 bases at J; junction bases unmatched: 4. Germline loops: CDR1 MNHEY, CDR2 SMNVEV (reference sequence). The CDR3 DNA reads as TGTGCCAGCAGTTTATTAGCGGGAGAATCCGAGCAGTACTTC. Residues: CASSLLAGESEQYF.

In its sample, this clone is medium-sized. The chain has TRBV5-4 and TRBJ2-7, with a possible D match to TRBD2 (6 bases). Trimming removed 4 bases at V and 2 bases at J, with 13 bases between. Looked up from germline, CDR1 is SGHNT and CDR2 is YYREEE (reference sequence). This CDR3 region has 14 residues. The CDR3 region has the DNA TGTGCCAGCAGCCCGGGACTCGGTACCTACGAGCAGTACTTC. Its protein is CASSPGLGTYEQYF.

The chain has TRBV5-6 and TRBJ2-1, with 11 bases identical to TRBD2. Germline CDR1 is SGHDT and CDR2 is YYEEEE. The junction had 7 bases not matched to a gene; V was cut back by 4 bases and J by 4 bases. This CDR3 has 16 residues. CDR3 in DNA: TGTGCCAGCAGCCGGGTAGGGACTAGCGGTTACAATGAGCAGTTCTTC. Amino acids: CASSRVGTSGYNEQFF.

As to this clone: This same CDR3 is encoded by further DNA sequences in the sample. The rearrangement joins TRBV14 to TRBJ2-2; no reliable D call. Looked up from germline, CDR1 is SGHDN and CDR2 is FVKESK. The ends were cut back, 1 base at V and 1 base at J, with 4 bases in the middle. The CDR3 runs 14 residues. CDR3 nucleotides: TGTGCCAGCAGCCAAGTACGGAACACCGGGGAGCTGTTTTTT. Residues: CASSQVRNTGELFF.

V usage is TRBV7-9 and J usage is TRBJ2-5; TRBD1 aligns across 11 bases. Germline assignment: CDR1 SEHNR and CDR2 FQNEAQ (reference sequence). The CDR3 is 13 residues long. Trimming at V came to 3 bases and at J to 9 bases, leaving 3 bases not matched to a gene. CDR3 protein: CASSFGTGGSQYF. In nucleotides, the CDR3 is TGTGCCAGCAGCTTCGGGACAGGGGGGTCCCAGTACTTC.

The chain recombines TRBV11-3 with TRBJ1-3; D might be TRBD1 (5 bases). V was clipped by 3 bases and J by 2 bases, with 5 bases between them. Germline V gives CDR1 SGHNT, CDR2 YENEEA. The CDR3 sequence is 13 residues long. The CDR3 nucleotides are TGTGCCAGCAGCTTGGGACCTGGAAACACCATATATTTT. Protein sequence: CASSLGPGNTIYF.

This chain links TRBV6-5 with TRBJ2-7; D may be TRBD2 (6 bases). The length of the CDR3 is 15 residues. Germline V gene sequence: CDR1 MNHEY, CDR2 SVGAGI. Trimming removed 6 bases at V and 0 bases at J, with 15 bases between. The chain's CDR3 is CASRGLALHSYEQYF. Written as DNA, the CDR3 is TGTGCCAGCAGGGGCCTAGCGCTGCACTCCTACGAGCAGTACTTC.

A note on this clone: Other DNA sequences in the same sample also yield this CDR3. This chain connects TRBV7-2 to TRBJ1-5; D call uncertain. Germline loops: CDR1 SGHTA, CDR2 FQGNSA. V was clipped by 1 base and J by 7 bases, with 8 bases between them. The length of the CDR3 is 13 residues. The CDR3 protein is CASSLGAEQPQHF. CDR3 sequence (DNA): TGTGCCAGCAGCTTAGGGGCGGAACAGCCCCAGCATTTT.

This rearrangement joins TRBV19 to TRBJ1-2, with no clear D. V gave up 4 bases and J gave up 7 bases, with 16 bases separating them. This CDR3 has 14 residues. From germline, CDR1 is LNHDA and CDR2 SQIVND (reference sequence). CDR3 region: CASSTGAGMGGYTF. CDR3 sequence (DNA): TGTGCCAGTAGTACCGGTGCCGGTATGGGTGGCTACACCTTC.

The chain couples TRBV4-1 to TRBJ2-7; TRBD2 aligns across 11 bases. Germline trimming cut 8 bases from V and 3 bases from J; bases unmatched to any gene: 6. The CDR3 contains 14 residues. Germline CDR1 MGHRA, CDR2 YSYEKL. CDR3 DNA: TGCGCCAGCTTGACTAGCGGGGAACACTACGAGCAGTACGTC. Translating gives CASLTSGEHYEQYV.

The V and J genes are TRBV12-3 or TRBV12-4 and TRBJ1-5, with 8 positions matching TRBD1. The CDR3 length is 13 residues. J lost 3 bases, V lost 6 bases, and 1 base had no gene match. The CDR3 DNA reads TGTGCCAGCAGGGGACAGGACAATCAGCCCCAGCATTTT. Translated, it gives CASRGQDNQPQHF.

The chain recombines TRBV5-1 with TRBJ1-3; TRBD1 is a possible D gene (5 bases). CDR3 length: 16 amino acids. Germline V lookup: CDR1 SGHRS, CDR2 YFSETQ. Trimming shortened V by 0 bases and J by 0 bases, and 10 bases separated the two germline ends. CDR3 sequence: CASSLGGHLSGNTIYF. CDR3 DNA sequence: TGCGCCAGCAGCTTGGGAGGACACCTCTCTGGAAACACCATATATTTT. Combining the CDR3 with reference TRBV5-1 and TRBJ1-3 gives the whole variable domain KAGVTQTPRYLIKTRGQQVTLSCSPISGHRSVSWYQQTPGQGLQFLFEYFSETQRNKGNFPGRFSGRQFSNSRSEMNVSTLELGDSALYLCASSLGGHLSGNTIYFGEGSWLTVV.

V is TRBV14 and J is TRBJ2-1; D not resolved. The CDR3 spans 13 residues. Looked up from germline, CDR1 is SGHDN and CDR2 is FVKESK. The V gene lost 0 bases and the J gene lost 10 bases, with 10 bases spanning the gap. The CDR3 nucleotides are TGTGCCAGCAGCCAAGAGAACAGTCGGGAGCAGTTCTTC. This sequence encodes CASSQENSREQFF.

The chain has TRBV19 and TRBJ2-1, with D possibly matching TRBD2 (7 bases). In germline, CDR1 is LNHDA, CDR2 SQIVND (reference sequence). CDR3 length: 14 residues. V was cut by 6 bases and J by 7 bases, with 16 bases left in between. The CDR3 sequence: CASRPGRGGNEQFF. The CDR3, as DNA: TGTGCCAGTAGACCAGGGAGGGGGGGAAATGAGCAGTTCTTC.

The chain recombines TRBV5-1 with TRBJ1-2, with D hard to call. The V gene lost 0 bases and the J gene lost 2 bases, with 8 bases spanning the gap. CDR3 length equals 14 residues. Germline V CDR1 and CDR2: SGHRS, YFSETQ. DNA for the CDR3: TGCGCCAGCAGCTTGGAACCGACGAACTATGGCTACACCTTC. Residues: CASSLEPTNYGYTF.

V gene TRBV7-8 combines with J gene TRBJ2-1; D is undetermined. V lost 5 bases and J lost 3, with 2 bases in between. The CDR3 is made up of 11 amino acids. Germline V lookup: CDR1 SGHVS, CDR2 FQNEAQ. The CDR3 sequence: CASSGYNEQFF. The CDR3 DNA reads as TGTGCCAGCAGCGGCTACAATGAGCAGTTCTTC.